This TCR beta chain was identified during a study of T cells in Graves' hyperthyroidism and ophthalmopathy. Whole-study findings and limits: Ophthalmopathy was predicted by the model a median of about six months ahead of onset.

For this clonotype: Its antigen is unknown.

From RNA transcripts, TCR beta CDR3 regions were amplified. A set of HTBI primers served as the primers for a first-round RT-PCR of the TCR CDR3. One entry per CDR3 protein results from TCRdb running MiXCR on the multiplex PCR reads. The repertoire holds approximately 380,000 distinct CDR3 sequences, with around 15% as singletons. Per germline, CDR1 SGHNT and CDR2 YENEEA. V lost 5 bases and J lost 0, with 11 bases in between. The CDR3 consists of 15 residues. The sequenced material came from blood. This TCR derives from a man aged 45-65 years with Graves' ophthalmopathy. The J gene is TRBJ2-4, the V gene TRBV11-3; D is unresolved. CDR3 residues: CASSLVSLAKNIQYF. Here the CDR3 DNA reads TGTGCCAGCAGCCTAGTGTCCCTAGCCAAAAACATTCAGTACTTC.